This T cell receptor (beta chain) originates from a study of blood T cell repertoires in COVID-19. Background on the study: Italy, Spain and the United States were the sources of the convalescent and acute COVID-19 samples. Sources were T cells, B-cell-depleted T cells, or PBMCs; the material itself was cDNA or gDNA.

In the original analysis: Nucleated cell number was recorded as an estimate derived from reference gene primer amplification. Measured with immunoSEQ multiplex PCR; TCRdb has only the in-frame clones, and not every one. V and J calls and clone size follow that table, whereas D and trimming were derived from the DNA. Here the sample spans roughly 120,000 clones, roughly 85% being singletons. The CDR3 runs to 15 residues. V lost 5 bases, J lost 1 base, and 4 bases stayed unmatched. Germline V gives CDR1 LNHNV, CDR2 YYDKDF (reference sequence). The receptor was isolated from a human donor in a cohort sampled during active COVID-19. The rearrangement joins TRBV15 to TRBJ2-3; 9 nucleotides align to TRBD2. The sequenced sample was peripheral blood. CDR3: CATSVAGDGTDTQYF. The CDR3 coding sequence is TGTGCCACCAGCGTAGCGGGAGACGGCACAGATACGCAGTATTTT.